The 29 T cell receptor beta chains below come from one sample, sequenced in a study of blood T cell repertoires in COVID-19. TCRdb keeps only in-frame clones here, not all; method: immunoSEQ multiplex PCR. Of 46,000 or so clones listed, more than 75% are singletons. The sequenced material came from peripheral blood. The receptors originated from a man aged 65-85 years with active COVID-19.

There are a few counts of this clone. CDR3 in amino acids: CALLDSSYEQYF. CDR3 bases: TGTGCCTTGTTGGACAGCTCCTACGAGCAGTACTTC. This chain uses TRBV2 with TRBJ2-7; tentative D call: TRBD1 (6 bases). From germline, CDR1 is SNHLY and CDR2 FYNNEI. The CDR3 length is 12 residues. V lost 11 bases and J lost 0, with 11 bases in between.

V gene TRBV5-6 combines with J gene TRBJ2-2; D not resolved. Germline V gene data show CDR1 as SGHDT and CDR2 as YYEEEE. Trimming cost V 3 bases and J 6 bases, with 6 bases left between them. The CDR3 has 12 residues. The CDR3 DNA reads TGTGCCAGCAGCTCCGTAGCCGGGGAGCTGTTTTTT. This codes for CASSSVAGELFF. The full variable domain, with the rest looked up from reference TRBV5-6 and TRBJ2-2, is DAGVTQSPTHLIKTRGQQVTLRCSPKSGHDTVSWYQQALGQGPQFIFQYYEEEERQRGNFPDRFSGHQFPNYSSELNVNALLLGDSALYLCASSSVAGELFFGEGSRLTVL.

This clone was seen once. This chain connects TRBV7-2 to TRBJ2-7; TRBD1 matches at 7 bases. V trimming: 5 bases; J trimming: 7 bases; junction bases outside the gene matches: 11. The CDR3 consists of 14 residues. From germline, CDR1 is SGHTA and CDR2 FQGNSA. The CDR3 DNA is TGTGCCAGCAGCAACTTACAGGGGCCTCAGGAGCAGTACTTC. It codes for CASSNLQGPQEQYF.

This rearrangement joins TRBV10-3 to TRBJ2-1; the D is unclear. The CDR3 sequence is 12 residues long. The germline V and J ends were trimmed by 3 bases and 6 bases, with 6 bases remaining between them. Looked up from germline, CDR1 is ENHRY and CDR2 is SYGVKD. CDR3 nucleotides: TGTGCCATCAGTGACCTACTCAATGAGCAGTTCTTC. It codes for CAISDLLNEQFF.

This chain links TRBV28 with TRBJ1-1, with 9 nucleotides matching TRBD1. CDR3 length: 15 residues. Germline CDR1 is MDHEN and CDR2 is SYDVKM. The V and J ends lost 2 bases and 4 bases, in that order; junction bases with no gene match: 5. The CDR3 loop is CASSLMGQGSTEAFF. DNA of the CDR3: TGTGCCAGCAGTTTAATGGGACAGGGTAGCACTGAAGCTTTCTTT.

This chain connects TRBV5-1 to TRBJ2-7; TRBD1 agrees at 10 bases. Germline lookup yields CDR1 SGHRS and CDR2 YFSETQ. This CDR3 region has 14 residues. After removal of 4 bases from V and 2 bases from J, the junction contained 3 bases not matched to a gene. The CDR3 protein is CASSVGQGTYEQYF. For the CDR3, the DNA is TGCGCCAGCAGCGTGGGACAGGGGACCTACGAGCAGTACTTC.

The rearrangement joins TRBV4-2 to TRBJ2-5; D is perhaps TRBD2 (6 bases). The V and J ends lost 1 base and 0 bases respectively, with 12 bases between them. The CDR3 loop spans 16 amino acids. Germline values: CDR1 LGHNA, CDR2 YNFKEQ. The CDR3 sequence is CASSQVSGNYQETQYF. The CDR3, as DNA: TGTGCCAGCAGCCAAGTTAGCGGAAACTACCAAGAGACCCAGTACTTC.

Here the CDR3 DNA reads TGTGCCAGCAGTTCGGACTATATAGGGGCAGATACGCAGTATTTT. This codes for CASSSDYIGADTQYF. The chain is built from TRBV28 and TRBJ2-3; D may be TRBD2 (6 bases). CDR3 length: 15 amino acids. CDR1 and CDR2 from the germline V gene are MDHEN and SYDVKM. The ends were cut back, 4 bases at V and 4 bases at J, with 15 bases in the middle.

The gene calls are TRBV6-2 or TRBV6-3 and TRBJ1-2; no reliable D call. Trimming left V 4 bases short and J 4 bases short, with 10 bases between. Germline CDR1 and CDR2: MNHEY and SVGEGT. This CDR3 comprises 13 residues. Here the CDR3 DNA reads TGTGCCAGCAGTTTGACCAGCGTCTATGGCTACACCTTC. This encodes CASSLTSVYGYTF.

This sequence joins TRBV2 and TRBJ1-3; 8 nucleotides agree with TRBD1. V was clipped by 6 bases and J by 6 bases; unmatched bases: 7. This CDR3 region has 14 residues. The germline gives CDR1 SNHLY, CDR2 FYNNEI. The chain's CDR3 is CASRGTRGPNTIYF. DNA for the CDR3: TGTGCCAGCAGGGGGACCAGGGGGCCAAACACCATATATTTT.

The chain combines TRBV24-1 with TRBJ1-3; no definite D call. Germline-derived CDR1 and CDR2 are KGHDR and SFDVKD. This CDR3 is built from 16 residues. Trimming shortened V by 3 bases and J by 0 bases, and 11 bases separated the two germline ends. CDR3 loop: CATSDPRRLSGNTIYF. The DNA for the CDR3 is TGTGCCACCAGTGATCCCCGGAGGCTCTCTGGAAACACCATATATTTT.

This sequence joins TRBV11-1 and TRBJ1-1, with D tentatively TRBD1 (6 bases). This CDR3 region has 13 residues. Germline CDR1 is SGHAT and CDR2 is FQDESV (reference sequence). V lost 5 bases and J 1 base, leaving 8 bases between the germline ends. CDR3 nucleotides: TGTGCCAGCAGCCCACAGGGGAACACTGAAGCTTTCTTT. Protein product: CASSPQGNTEAFF.

This clone was detected only once. This rearrangement joins TRBV7-2 to TRBJ1-1; 8 bases align to TRBD1. V dropped 3 bases and J dropped 4; count of bases not matched to a gene: 4. The CDR3 sequence is 14 residues long. Germline CDR1 and CDR2: SGHTA and FQGNSA. The CDR3 region has the DNA TGTGCCAGCAGCTTTACAGGGGGTGTCACTGAAGCTTTCTTT. Translated: CASSFTGGVTEAFF.

This sequence joins TRBV11-2 and TRBJ2-1, with D perhaps matching TRBD1 (6 bases). The CDR3 runs 15 residues. CDR1 and CDR2 (germline): SGHAT, FQNNGV. V lost 1 base, J lost 4 bases, and 11 bases lay in between. Here the CDR3 reads CASSLGAGDYNEQFF. Here the CDR3 DNA reads TGTGCCAGCAGCTTAGGGGCAGGGGATTACAATGAGCAGTTCTTC.

The rearrangement joins TRBV3-1 (or the pseudogene TRBV3-2) to TRBJ2-7; the D is unclear. The CDR3 loop spans 14 amino acids. Germline values: CDR1 LGHDT, CDR2 YNNKEL (reference sequence). The ends were cut back, 2 bases at V and 5 bases at J, with 13 bases in the middle. This CDR3 is CASSQSPSSDEQYF. For the CDR3, the DNA is TGTGCCAGCAGCCAATCTCCCTCGAGCGACGAGCAGTACTTC.

In its sample, this clone was seen a few times. V usage is TRBV9 and J usage is TRBJ1-1; D uncertain. Germline V gives CDR1 SGDLS, CDR2 YYNGEE. The CDR3 extends over 12 amino acids. V lost 4 bases and J lost 7, with 11 bases in between. The CDR3 coding sequence is TGTGCCAGCAGCTTCTACCCTGGTGAAGCTTTCTTT. This gives the protein CASSFYPGEAFF.

V gene TRBV6-5 combines with J gene TRBJ2-2, with TRBD2 matching over 8 bases. The CDR3 runs to 15 residues. After removal of 6 bases from V and 6 bases from J, the junction contained 9 bases not matched to a gene. From germline, CDR1 is MNHEY and CDR2 SVGAGI. The CDR3 bases are TGTGCCAGCAGCTCCCCCGGGAGGGCCGCCGGGGAGCTGTTTTTT. Translation: CASSSPGRAAGELFF.

The rearrangement joins TRBV5-1 to TRBJ1-2; the match to TRBD1 covers 10 bases. Germline loops: CDR1 SGHRS, CDR2 YFSETQ. V gave up 7 bases and J gave up 8 bases; unmatched junction bases: 11. This CDR3 is 14 amino acids long. The CDR3 DNA follows: TGCGCCAGCTCGAGACCGACAGGGGGCGAAGGCTACACCTTC. As protein: CASSRPTGGEGYTF. The variable domain in full, completed from reference TRBV5-1 and TRBJ1-2, reads KAGVTQTPRYLIKTRGQQVTLSCSPISGHRSVSWYQQTPGQGLQFLFEYFSETQRNKGNFPGRFSGRQFSNSRSEMNVSTLELGDSALYLCASSRPTGGEGYTFGSGTRLTVV.

The sample holds one count of this clone. The chain joins TRBV9 to TRBJ2-3; possibly TRBD1 for D (6 bases). CDR3 size: 15 residues. Germline V CDR1 and CDR2: SGDLS, YYNGEE. Trimming stripped 0 bases from V and 5 bases from J, with 13 bases between. This CDR3 is CASSVGVGGIDTQYF. Here the CDR3 DNA reads TGTGCCAGCAGCGTAGGAGTAGGGGGAATAGATACGCAGTATTTT. Supplemented by reference TRBV9 and TRBJ2-3, the full variable domain reads DSGVTQTPKHLITATGQRVTLRCSPRSGDLSVYWYQQSLDQGLQFLIQYYNGEERAKGNILERFSAQQFPDLHSELNLSSLELGDSALYFCASSVGVGGIDTQYFGPGTRLTVL.

The genes are TRBV19 and TRBJ2-2; 8 bases are shared with TRBD1. Trimming took 3 bases from V and 6 from J; bases not matched to a gene: 6. CDR3 length: 15 residues. Germline assignment: CDR1 LNHDA and CDR2 SQIVND (reference sequence). Written as DNA, the CDR3 is TGTGCCAGTAGTATTCAGGGGGCTATAGCCGGGGAGCTGTTTTTT. The encoded protein is CASSIQGAIAGELFF.

This chain links TRBV9 with TRBJ2-5; 8 positions match TRBD1. CDR3 length equals 15 residues. Trimming took 0 bases from V and 5 from J; bases not matched to a gene: 6. The germline gives CDR1 SGDLS, CDR2 YYNGEE. The CDR3 is CASSVGPGGSETQYF. The CDR3, as DNA: TGTGCCAGCAGCGTAGGTCCAGGGGGCAGCGAGACCCAGTACTTC.

V is TRBV15 and J is TRBJ1-4; 7 bases align to TRBD1. V lost 1 base, J lost 7 bases, and 3 bases stayed unmatched. The CDR3 loop spans 14 amino acids. Germline CDR1 and CDR2: LNHNV and YYDKDF (reference sequence). CDR3 amino acids: CATSRGGTAEKLFF. The CDR3 DNA reads as TGTGCCACCAGCAGAGGAGGGACAGCTGAAAAACTGTTTTTT.

The chain couples TRBV18 to TRBJ2-7; TRBD2 aligns across 12 bases. CDR3 length equals 16 residues. J lost 2 bases, V lost 0 bases, and 2 bases had no gene match. CDR1 and CDR2 (germline): KGHSH, LQKENI. The CDR3 is CASSPPGLAGPYEQYF. The CDR3 DNA follows: TGTGCCAGCTCACCACCGGGACTAGCGGGCCCCTACGAGCAGTACTTC.

The V and J genes are TRBV2 and TRBJ2-5, with TRBD2 matching 7 bases. V was pared by 8 bases and J by 1 base, with 7 bases of the junction left unmatched. Germline CDR1 SNHLY, CDR2 FYNNEI. The CDR3 extends over 14 amino acids. The CDR3 region has the DNA TGTGCCAGCTCCCTGGGAGGGTTCCAAGAGACCCAGTACTTC. Translation: CASSLGGFQETQYF.

The CDR3 DNA follows: TGTGCCAGCAGCGTAGGATCGGGCGGGAGCACAGATACGCAGTATTTT. Its translation is CASSVGSGGSTDTQYF. The rearrangement links TRBV9 to TRBJ2-3; possible D gene TRBD2, 5 bases. The germline gives CDR1 SGDLS, CDR2 YYNGEE. The CDR3 consists of 16 residues. V was trimmed by 0 bases and J by 0 bases, leaving 11 bases between them.

The chain recombines TRBV27 with TRBJ2-1; 9 bases match TRBD2. The germline V gene encodes CDR1 MNHEY and CDR2 SMNVEV (reference sequence). V dropped 6 bases and J dropped 0; count of bases not matched to a gene: 3. CDR3 length: 15 residues. The chain's CDR3 is CASSPSGTSYNEQFF. The CDR3 coding sequence is TGTGCCAGCAGCCCTAGCGGGACCTCCTACAATGAGCAGTTCTTC.

V gene TRBV6-2 or TRBV6-3 combines with J gene TRBJ2-1; a weak D match, TRBD2 (5 bases). V was shortened by 2 bases and J by 4 bases, with 15 bases between the two germline ends. This CDR3 region has 16 residues. Germline values: CDR1 MNHEY, CDR2 SVGEGT. Written as DNA, the CDR3 is TGTGCCAGCAGTTACAGCGGAACGACCCCTTACAATGAGCAGTTCTTC. Residues: CASSYSGTTPYNEQFF.

This rearrangement joins TRBV3-1 (or the pseudogene TRBV3-2) to TRBJ2-5; D not certain. The CDR3 covers 13 residues. Germline values: CDR1 LGHDT, CDR2 YNNKEL (reference sequence). Trimming shortened V by 3 bases and J by 1 base, and 6 bases separated the two germline ends. The CDR3 DNA sequence: TGTGCCAGCAGCCATACAGTCCAAGAGACCCAGTACTTC. Protein sequence: CASSHTVQETQYF.

The chain combines TRBV4-3 with TRBJ1-4; D may be TRBD1 (5 bases). The CDR3 is 14 residues long. V gave up 6 bases and J gave up 6 bases, with 14 bases separating them. In germline, CDR1 is LGHNA, CDR2 YSLEER. CDR3 bases: TGCGCCAGCAGTCGCAGGGTGGCCGATGAAAAACTGTTTTTT. Translated, it gives CASSRRVADEKLFF.